The next 15 T cell receptor beta chains were all read from a single sample in a study of cytomegalovirus exposure and HLA in healthy donors. It was with 60 Vbeta and 13 Jbeta primers that the PCR ran. Sequencing was performed with immunoSEQ multiplex PCR; in TCRdb, only in-frame clones are kept and a portion is missing. The sample lists about 94,000 clones; approximately 77% were seen once. The sequencing sample was made of PBMCs. All receptors derive from a young man in good health and CMV-seronegative.

The chain carries TRBV30 and TRBJ1-5, with D maybe TRBD1 (5 bases). Between the trimmed V and J ends, which lost 2 bases and 0 bases, there was a span of 11 bases. CDR1 is GTSNPN, CDR2 SVGIG, per germline (reference sequence). The CDR3 spans 15 residues. In DNA, the CDR3 is TGTGCCTGGAGTACAGGTGGAAATAGCAATCAGCCCCAGCATTTT. The encoded protein is CAWSTGGNSNQPQHF.

The chain combines TRBV7-2 with TRBJ1-1, with D hard to call. Germline V lookup: CDR1 SGHTA, CDR2 FQGNSA. This CDR3 is 14 amino acids long. Trimming pared 1 base from V and 4 bases from J, leaving 10 bases between. The DNA of the CDR3 is TGTGCCAGCAGCTTAGACTTCTCCGGCACTGAAGCTTTCTTT. Translating gives CASSLDFSGTEAFF.

A single count supports this clone. The V and J genes are TRBV28 and TRBJ1-2, with D perhaps matching TRBD1 (5 bases). Trimming took off 1 base at V and 2 bases at J, with 8 bases between the two ends. This CDR3 contains 14 residues. CDR1 is MDHEN and CDR2 is SYDVKM in the germline V gene. The DNA of the CDR3 is TGTGCCAGCAGTTTATCGTCAGGGAACTATGGCTACACCTTC. It codes for CASSLSSGNYGYTF.

The J gene is TRBJ1-3, the V gene TRBV9, with 7 bases identical to TRBD1. CDR3 size: 17 residues. Per germline, CDR1 SGDLS and CDR2 YYNGEE. The J segment lost 0 bases and the V segment lost 4 bases, leaving 10 bases of the junction unmatched. CDR3 in DNA: TGTGCCAGCAGCCCCCAGACAGGGCACAGCTCTGGAAACACCATATATTTT. Its translation: CASSPQTGHSSGNTIYF.

V is TRBV5-4 and J is TRBJ2-5, with 8 bases identical to TRBD1. The J call may be mistaken, given a closer DNA end match to TRBJ2-7. The CDR3 has 14 residues. The germline gives CDR1 SGHNT, CDR2 YYREEE (reference sequence). DNA of the CDR3: TGTGCCAGCAGCTTGGGGACAGGGACCTACGAGCAGTACTTC. This sequence encodes CASSLGTGTYEQYF.

The V gene is TRBV5-1, the J gene TRBJ1-1; weak D call: TRBD1 (6 bases). Trimming removed 1 base from V and 4 bases from J, with 14 bases in between. This CDR3 is 15 amino acids long. Germline V lookup: CDR1 SGHRS, CDR2 YFSETQ. The CDR3 spells CASSLSQGLITEAFF. CDR3 bases: TGCGCCAGCAGCTTGTCGCAGGGGTTAATCACTGAAGCTTTCTTT.

The chain is built from TRBV7-8 and TRBJ1-5; D not certain. CDR3 size: 12 residues. V was cut by 0 bases and J by 7 bases, with 4 bases left in between. Germline loops: CDR1 SGHVS, CDR2 FQNEAQ. CDR3 residues: CASSLAGQPQHF. CDR3 sequence (DNA): TGTGCCAGCAGCTTAGCGGGCCAGCCCCAGCATTTT.

The chain combines TRBV28 with TRBJ2-7; the D gene is possibly TRBD2 (6 bases). Germline lookup yields CDR1 MDHEN and CDR2 SYDVKM. Trimming took 7 bases from V and 3 from J, leaving 16 bases between them. CDR3 length: 14 residues. The CDR3 reads CASNSRGSGYEQYF. The CDR3, as DNA: TGTGCCAGCAACTCCCGGGGTAGCGGCTACGAGCAGTACTTC.

CDR3 in amino acids: CASSRTGALYGYTF. The CDR3 bases are TGTGCCAGCAGCCGCACAGGGGCCCTTTATGGCTACACCTTC. The chain combines TRBV28 with TRBJ1-2; 7 positions agree with TRBD1. CDR1 and CDR2 from the germline V gene are MDHEN and SYDVKM. CDR3 size: 14 residues. Losses at the gene ends were 6 bases for V and 5 bases for J; bases not matched to a gene: 9.

This rearrangement joins TRBV30 to TRBJ1-3; D gene unclear. The CDR3 covers 13 residues. Trimming took 2 bases from V and 2 from J, leaving 7 bases between them. The germline gives CDR1 GTSNPN, CDR2 SVGIG (reference sequence). CDR3 sequence reads: CAWSIFAGNTIYF. For the CDR3, the DNA is TGTGCCTGGAGTATTTTCGCTGGAAACACCATATATTTT.

The chain uses TRBV30 and TRBJ2-3, with 9 bases that match TRBD1. This CDR3 contains 16 residues. The germline V gene encodes CDR1 GTSNPN and CDR2 SVGIG (reference sequence). Losses at the gene ends were 5 bases for V and 1 base for J; bases not matched to a gene: 10. CDR3 in amino acids: CAWDVDRGSGTDTQYF. The DNA of the CDR3 is TGTGCCTGGGATGTGGACAGGGGATCCGGCACAGATACGCAGTATTTT.

The J gene is TRBJ1-3, the V gene TRBV2; D unresolved. CDR3 size: 12 residues. Looked up from germline, CDR1 is SNHLY and CDR2 is FYNNEI. V shed 7 bases and J shed 4 bases, with 8 bases lying between them. The CDR3 here is CASNSKGNTIYF. CDR3 DNA: TGTGCCAGCAATTCAAAAGGAAACACCATATATTTT.

The CDR3 coding sequence is TGTGCCAGCAGCCCCTCGGGAGGAGGGATTAACACTGAAGCTTTCTTT. It codes for CASSPSGGGINTEAFF. The chain combines TRBV7-9 with TRBJ1-1; D is ambiguous. Between the trimmed V and J ends, which lost 5 bases and 2 bases, there was a span of 18 bases. Germline V lookup: CDR1 SEHNR, CDR2 FQNEAQ (reference sequence). The CDR3 is made up of 16 amino acids. The full variable domain, in which reference TRBV7-9 and TRBJ1-1 provide the parts outside the CDR3, is DTGVSQNPRHKITKRGQNVTFRCDPISEHNRLYWYRQTLGQGPEFLTYFQNEAQLEKSRLLSDRFSAERPKGSFSTLEIQRTEQGDSAMYLCASSPSGGGINTEAFFGQGTRLTVV.

This clone was seen a few times. The CDR3 is CASSMGLSGTVHEQYF. In nucleotides, the CDR3 is TGTGCCAGTAGTATGGGCCTTAGCGGGACCGTACACGAGCAGTACTTC. The V gene is TRBV19, the J gene TRBJ2-7; 8 bases agree with TRBD2. This CDR3 is 16 amino acids long. The V gene end was trimmed by 3 bases and the J gene end by 5 bases; junction bases not matched to a gene: 12. Germline CDR1 is LNHDA and CDR2 is SQIVND (reference sequence).

Note on this clone: The junction shows a germline mismatch at one end, possibly a read error. This rearrangement joins TRBV19 to TRBJ1-5, with a tentative D call TRBD1 (5 bases). This CDR3 has 15 amino acids. From germline, CDR1 is LNHDA and CDR2 SQIVND (reference sequence). Here the CDR3 DNA reads TGTGCCAGTAGTATAGCGACAGTTAGCAGTCAGCCCCAGCATTTT. This encodes CASSIATVSSQPQHF.